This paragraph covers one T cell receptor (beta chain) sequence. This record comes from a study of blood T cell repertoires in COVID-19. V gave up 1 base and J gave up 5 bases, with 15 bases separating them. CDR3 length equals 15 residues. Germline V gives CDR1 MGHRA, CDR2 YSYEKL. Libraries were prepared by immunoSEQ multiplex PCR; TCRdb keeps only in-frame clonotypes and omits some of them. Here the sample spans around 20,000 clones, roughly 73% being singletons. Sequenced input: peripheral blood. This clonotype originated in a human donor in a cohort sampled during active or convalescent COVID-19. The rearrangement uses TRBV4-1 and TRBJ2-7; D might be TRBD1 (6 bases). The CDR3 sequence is CASSQGTASGDEQYF. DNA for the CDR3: TGCGCCAGCAGCCAAGGAACAGCCTCAGGGGACGAGCAGTACTTC.